The 32 T cell receptor beta chains below all came from one sample that was sequenced in a study of T cell responses to AZD1222 COVID-19 vaccine. Assay: immunoSEQ multiplex PCR; the TCRdb copy retains only in-frame clones and omits some. The repertoire consists of 140,000 to 150,000 clones, with approximately 85% occurring once and the leading ten covering 4.5% to 5.5%. Specimen: peripheral blood, collected 28 days after the second dose of the MenACWY control vaccine. The source of these receptors is an adult who received the MenACWY meningococcal vaccine as a control.

This clone was detected once. V and J are TRBV10-3 and TRBJ1-4; TRBD1 is a possible D gene (6 bases). Trimming took 2 bases from V and 3 from J, leaving 16 bases between them. CDR1 is ENHRY, CDR2 SYGVKD, per germline. The CDR3 has 17 residues. Here the CDR3 reads CAISEPDGRGPNEKLFF. CDR3 bases: TGTGCCATCAGTGAGCCCGACGGCAGGGGTCCTAATGAAAAACTGTTTTTT.

About this clone itself: The sample holds other DNA sequences that translate to the same CDR3. V usage is TRBV5-1 and J usage is TRBJ2-7, with D possibly being TRBD1 (6 bases). This CDR3 has 13 amino acids. Germline V CDR1 and CDR2: SGHRS, YFSETQ. Between the trimmed V and J ends, which lost 2 bases and 3 bases, there was a span of 9 bases. The CDR3 loop is CASSLGQNYEQYF. CDR3 nucleotides: TGCGCCAGCAGCTTAGGACAGAACTACGAGCAGTACTTC.

The table lists this clone with a count of one. The V and J genes are TRBV7-9 and TRBJ1-1; D gene ambiguous. In germline, CDR1 is SEHNR, CDR2 FQNEAQ (reference sequence). Trimming shortened V by 0 bases and J by 2 bases, and 7 bases separated the two germline ends. The CDR3 is 14 residues long. This chain's CDR3 is CASSLAPSNTEAFF. CDR3 in DNA: TGTGCCAGCAGCTTAGCCCCGAGCAACACTGAAGCTTTCTTT. The complete variable domain, with remaining parts taken from reference TRBV7-9 and TRBJ1-1, reads DTGVSQNPRHKITKRGQNVTFRCDPISEHNRLYWYRQTLGQGPEFLTYFQNEAQLEKSRLLSDRFSAERPKGSFSTLEIQRTEQGDSAMYLCASSLAPSNTEAFFGQGTRLTVV.

The chain joins TRBV7-8 to TRBJ2-7; the D gene is possibly TRBD1 (6 bases). The CDR3 covers 16 residues. Trimming removed 4 bases from V and 7 bases from J, with 23 bases in between. Germline loops: CDR1 SGHVS, CDR2 FQNEAQ. CDR3 amino acids: CASSSLPGTQAWEQYF. Here the CDR3 DNA reads TGTGCCAGCAGCTCCTTACCCGGGACACAAGCCTGGGAGCAGTACTTC.

The CDR3 DNA reads TGTGCCAGCAGCCAAGATCTAGGGAGGTACGAGCAGTACTTC. This gives the protein CASSQDLGRYEQYF. V usage is TRBV3-1 (or the pseudogene TRBV3-2) and J usage is TRBJ2-7; weak D call: TRBD2 (6 bases). V lost 0 bases, J lost 4 bases, and 10 bases lay in between. This CDR3 has 14 residues. Germline-derived CDR1 and CDR2 are LGHDT and YNNKEL (reference sequence).

The chain is built from TRBV3-1 (or the pseudogene TRBV3-2) and TRBJ1-6, with D tentatively TRBD1 (5 bases). V shed 4 bases and J shed 7 bases, with 17 bases lying between them. Germline CDR1 and CDR2: LGHDT and YNNKEL (reference sequence). The CDR3 contains 16 residues. This CDR3 reads CASSRRPDILNSPLHF. CDR3 nucleotides: TGTGCCAGCAGCCGCCGACCGGACATTCTAAATTCACCCCTCCACTTT.

This chain connects TRBV9 to TRBJ2-2; possible D gene TRBD1, 6 bases. The length of the CDR3 is 14 residues. Germline loops: CDR1 SGDLS, CDR2 YYNGEE. V was shortened by 7 bases and J by 0 bases, with 10 bases between the two germline ends. The CDR3 loop is CASRRGSNTGELFF. DNA for the CDR3: TGTGCCAGCCGCAGGGGATCGAACACCGGGGAGCTGTTTTTT.

The rearrangement links TRBV24-1 to TRBJ1-5, with D possibly being TRBD1 (5 bases). CDR3 length equals 15 residues. Germline V CDR1 and CDR2: KGHDR, SFDVKD. V lost 3 bases and J 6 bases, leaving 14 bases between the germline ends. The CDR3 sequence is CATSDGTGWSQPQHF. The CDR3, as DNA: TGTGCCACCAGTGATGGTACAGGTTGGAGTCAGCCCCAGCATTTT.

The V and J genes are TRBV29-1 and TRBJ2-1; possibly TRBD1 for D (5 bases). Trimming removed 7 bases from V and 2 bases from J, with 12 bases in between. The CDR3 loop spans 13 amino acids. The germline V gene has CDR1 SQVTM and CDR2 ANQGSEA. The CDR3, as DNA: TGCAGCGCTCTGACAGACGCCTACAATGAGCAGTTCTTC. The encoded protein is CSALTDAYNEQFF.

DNA of the CDR3: TGCGCCAGCAGCCCCCTGGATGGGGGCCTCTCCTACAATGAGCAGTTCTTC. Translating it yields CASSPLDGGLSYNEQFF. The chain combines TRBV4-1 with TRBJ2-1; tentative D call: TRBD1 (6 bases). CDR3 length equals 17 residues. V dropped 4 bases and J dropped 0 bases, with 16 bases sitting between them. The germline V gene has CDR1 MGHRA and CDR2 YSYEKL.

The rearrangement uses TRBV19 and TRBJ1-1, with a possible D match to TRBD1 (5 bases). Per the germline V gene, CDR1 is LNHDA and CDR2 is SQIVND (reference sequence). The CDR3 totals 16 residues. Trimming left V 5 bases short and J 0 bases short, with 16 bases between. The CDR3 spells CASSPGRSKMNTEAFF. CDR3 nucleotide sequence: TGTGCCAGTAGTCCGGGACGTAGTAAAATGAACACTGAAGCTTTCTTT.

The V call is TRBV7-9, the J call TRBJ2-7; the D is unclear. CDR3 size: 14 residues. The V and J ends lost 5 bases and 2 bases respectively, with 13 bases between them. Per the germline V gene, CDR1 is SEHNR and CDR2 is FQNEAQ (reference sequence). The CDR3 loop reads CASSAGFKTYEQYF. CDR3 coding DNA: TGTGCCAGCAGCGCCGGGTTTAAAACCTACGAGCAGTACTTC.

V usage is TRBV2 and J usage is TRBJ2-1; 8 nucleotides align to TRBD2. This CDR3 contains 16 residues. Looked up from germline, CDR1 is SNHLY and CDR2 is FYNNEI. J gave up 7 bases and V 4 bases, and 12 bases lay outside the gene matches. CDR3 loop: CASSARIAGWRNEQFF. The DNA of the CDR3 is TGTGCCAGCAGTGCCCGAATAGCGGGATGGCGGAATGAGCAGTTCTTC. The full variable domain, in which reference TRBV2 and TRBJ2-1 provide the parts outside the CDR3, is EPEVTQTPSHQVTQMGQEVILRCVPISNHLYFYWYRQILGQKVEFLVSFYNNEISEKSEIFDDQFSVERPDGSNFTLKIRSTKLEDSAMYFCASSARIAGWRNEQFFGPGTRLTVL.

The chain carries TRBV24-1 and TRBJ2-1; perhaps TRBD1 as D (6 bases). V dropped 3 bases and J dropped 0 bases, with 8 bases sitting between them. The CDR3 is 15 amino acids. Germline values: CDR1 KGHDR, CDR2 SFDVKD. In nucleotides, the CDR3 is TGTGCCACCAGTGATACAGGGAGCTCCTACAATGAGCAGTTCTTC. It is translated as CATSDTGSSYNEQFF.

J is TRBJ1-2 and V is TRBV11-3, with D unresolved. Germline V gene sequence: CDR1 SGHNT, CDR2 YENEEA. Trimming pared 5 bases from V and 4 bases from J, leaving 8 bases between. The CDR3 is 12 residues long. Written as DNA, the CDR3 is TGTGCCAGCAGCGCGGACGGCTATGGCTACACCTTC. Its protein is CASSADGYGYTF.

For the CDR3, the DNA is TGTGCCAGCAGTTACCAGCGGGGGGTCGGGGAGCTGTTTTTT. It translates to CASSYQRGVGELFF. The rearrangement links TRBV6-6 to TRBJ2-2, with 9 bases identical to TRBD2. The length of the CDR3 is 14 residues. V dropped 2 bases and J dropped 7; count of bases not matched to a gene: 2. Germline V gene sequence: CDR1 MNHNY, CDR2 SVGAGI (reference sequence).

The chain couples TRBV5-1 to TRBJ2-5, with 11 bases identical to TRBD2. Losses at the gene ends were 3 bases for V and 1 base for J; bases not matched to a gene: 2. CDR1 is SGHRS, CDR2 YFSETQ, per germline. The CDR3 contains 15 residues. The CDR3 spells CASSSSGGRQETQYF. The CDR3 DNA is TGCGCCAGCAGCTCTAGCGGGGGGCGCCAAGAGACCCAGTACTTC.

The chain employs TRBV6-6 and TRBJ2-5; TRBD1 matches 9 bases. CDR1 MNHNY and CDR2 SVGAGI come from the germline V gene (reference sequence). Unmatched junction bases numbered 7, after V lost 4 bases and J lost 4 bases. The CDR3 loop spans 15 amino acids. The CDR3 nucleotides read TGTGCCAGCAGTTTCCGGACAGGGGTGGGAGAGACCCAGTACTTC. Translating it yields CASSFRTGVGETQYF.

This clone was seen just once. The chain combines TRBV3-1 (or the pseudogene TRBV3-2) with TRBJ2-2; no definite D call. The V gene's germline CDR1 is LGHDT and CDR2 YNNKEL (reference sequence). The CDR3 is made up of 15 amino acids. Trimming removed 3 bases at V and 4 bases at J, with 12 bases between. CDR3 sequence reads: CASSHGTIPTGELFF. CDR3 coding DNA: TGTGCCAGCAGCCACGGAACTATCCCCACCGGGGAGCTGTTTTTT.

The genes are TRBV5-1 and TRBJ2-4, with D uncertain. Germline loops: CDR1 SGHRS, CDR2 YFSETQ. The CDR3 consists of 16 residues. V lost 3 bases and J 0 bases, leaving 13 bases between the germline ends. The CDR3, as DNA: TGCGCCAGCAGCTGGATGGGCTCGCTAGCCAAAAACATTCAGTACTTC. This gives the protein CASSWMGSLAKNIQYF.

The genes are TRBV11-2 and TRBJ1-1; 9 bases are a match to TRBD1. Germline lookup yields CDR1 SGHAT and CDR2 FQNNGV. This CDR3 is built from 15 residues. V dropped 4 bases and J dropped 7; count of bases not matched to a gene: 10. The CDR3 DNA sequence: TGTGCCAGCAGCTCTTACGACAGGGGGATCGGTGAAGCTTTCTTT. Its protein is CASSSYDRGIGEAFF.

The CDR3 nucleotides read TGTGCCAGCCGTACTCGAACCAAGGATGAGACCCAGTACTTC. Translation: CASRTRTKDETQYF. The chain joins TRBV6-5 to TRBJ2-5; D is unresolved. This CDR3 is 14 amino acids long. Germline V CDR1 and CDR2: MNHEY, SVGAGI. Trimming cost V 8 bases and J 5 bases, with 18 bases left between them.

J is TRBJ1-2 and V is TRBV20-1; D unresolved. Germline V gene data show CDR1 as DFQATT and CDR2 as SNEGSKA (reference sequence). This CDR3 comprises 11 residues. V was shortened by 2 bases and J by 10 bases, with 11 bases between the two germline ends. This CDR3 reads CSARREDDYTF. The CDR3 coding sequence is TGCAGTGCTAGAAGAGAGGACGACTACACCTTC.

V gene TRBV5-6 combines with J gene TRBJ2-6, with TRBD2 identical over 13 bases. Germline trimming cut 1 base from V and 4 bases from J; bases unmatched to any gene: 5. The CDR3 consists of 18 residues. In germline, CDR1 is SGHDT, CDR2 YYEEEE. CDR3 residues: CASSLLTSGGAGANVLTF. The DNA of the CDR3 is TGTGCCAGCAGCTTGCTAACTAGCGGGGGGGCCGGGGCCAACGTCCTGACTTTC.

The chain couples TRBV7-9 to TRBJ1-2; a weak D match, TRBD1 (5 bases). Germline V lookup: CDR1 SEHNR, CDR2 FQNEAQ (reference sequence). The CDR3 spans 13 residues. The V and J ends lost 5 bases and 6 bases respectively, with 13 bases between them. The DNA of the CDR3 is TGTGCCAGCAGCCCCTGGGGCAGGGATGGCTACACCTTC. Its translation: CASSPWGRDGYTF. Looking up the rest from reference TRBV7-9 and TRBJ1-2 gives the full variable domain: DTGVSQNPRHKITKRGQNVTFRCDPISEHNRLYWYRQTLGQGPEFLTYFQNEAQLEKSRLLSDRFSAERPKGSFSTLEIQRTEQGDSAMYLCASSPWGRDGYTFGSGTRLTVV.

The chain uses TRBV28 and TRBJ2-3; D call uncertain. Trimming cost V 6 bases and J 6 bases, with 16 bases left between them. This CDR3 spans 14 amino acids. The germline gives CDR1 MDHEN, CDR2 SYDVKM. The CDR3 spells CASRSTSARDTQYF. The CDR3 DNA is TGTGCCAGCAGGTCGACCAGTGCACGGGATACGCAGTATTTT.

The chain is built from TRBV3-1 (or the pseudogene TRBV3-2) and TRBJ1-1, with D maybe TRBD1 (6 bases). The CDR3 loop spans 13 amino acids. Trimming pared 4 bases from V and 4 bases from J, leaving 10 bases between. Per germline, CDR1 LGHDT and CDR2 YNNKEL (reference sequence). CDR3 amino acids: CASSRRGGTEAFF. The CDR3 DNA reads TGTGCCAGCAGCCGAAGAGGGGGCACTGAAGCTTTCTTT.

This clone was recorded only once. This chain joins TRBV6-6 and TRBJ2-7; TRBD1 agrees at 8 bases. The J segment lost 2 bases and the V segment lost 5 bases, leaving 14 bases of the junction unmatched. Germline-derived CDR1 and CDR2 are MNHNY and SVGAGI (reference sequence). The CDR3 sequence is 17 residues long. The DNA for the CDR3 is TGTGCCAGCAGTCCATCGCGGACAGGGTCACATCCCTACGAGCAGTACTTC. Translating it yields CASSPSRTGSHPYEQYF.

V gene TRBV19 combines with J gene TRBJ1-1; 7 bases map to TRBD1. The CDR3 is made up of 15 amino acids. The germline V gene encodes CDR1 LNHDA and CDR2 SQIVND (reference sequence). J was trimmed by 4 bases and V by 3 bases; bases with no gene match: 8. The CDR3 loop is CASSIRKRGLTEAFF. The CDR3 coding sequence is TGTGCCAGTAGTATCAGAAAGAGGGGGCTCACTGAAGCTTTCTTT.

The chain links TRBV6-5 to TRBJ1-3; 11 bases agree with TRBD1. The CDR3 has 15 residues. V shed 0 bases and J 8 bases; nucleotides not matched to a gene: 3. CDR1 and CDR2 (germline): MNHEY, SVGAGI. The CDR3 reads CASSYSPGQGDTIYF. The CDR3, as DNA: TGTGCCAGCAGTTACTCGCCGGGACAGGGGGACACCATATATTTT.

The chain joins TRBV6-1 to TRBJ2-1; D is unresolved. The V and J ends lost 2 bases and 0 bases respectively, with 11 bases between them. From germline, CDR1 is MNHNS and CDR2 SASEGT. This CDR3 has 16 residues. CDR3 residues: CASSEIPRSSYNEQFF. The CDR3 nucleotides read TGTGCCAGCAGTGAAATTCCGCGGAGCTCCTACAATGAGCAGTTCTTC.

Regarding this clone: One end of the junction is discordant with germline, which a read error may explain. This chain uses TRBV7-7 with TRBJ2-2; D gene uncertain. Germline loops: CDR1 SSHAT, CDR2 FNYEAQ (reference sequence). This CDR3 is built from 13 residues. Written as DNA, the CDR3 is TGTGCTAGCAGCTTTGATGACACCGGGGAGCTGTTTTTT. Translation gives CASSFDDTGELFF.